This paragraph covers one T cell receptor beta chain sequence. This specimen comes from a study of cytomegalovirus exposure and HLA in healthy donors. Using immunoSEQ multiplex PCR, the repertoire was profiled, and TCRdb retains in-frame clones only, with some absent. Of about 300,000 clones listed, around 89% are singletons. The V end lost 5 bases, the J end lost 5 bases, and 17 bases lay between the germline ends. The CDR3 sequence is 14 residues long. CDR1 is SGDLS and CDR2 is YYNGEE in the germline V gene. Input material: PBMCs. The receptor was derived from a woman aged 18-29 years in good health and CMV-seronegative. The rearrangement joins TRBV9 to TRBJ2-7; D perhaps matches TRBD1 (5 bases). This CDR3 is CASSMGFIRDEQYF. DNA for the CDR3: TGTGCCAGCAGTATGGGGTTTATCAGGGACGAGCAGTACTTC. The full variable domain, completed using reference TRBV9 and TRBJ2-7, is DSGVTQTPKHLITATGQRVTLRCSPRSGDLSVYWYQQSLDQGLQFLIQYYNGEERAKGNILERFSAQQFPDLHSELNLSSLELGDSALYFCASSMGFIRDEQYFGPGTRLTVT.